This T cell receptor (beta chain) comes out of a study of T-cell reconstitution after alpha-beta-depleted transplantation in children. Study findings and constraints: One year post-transplant, T-cell counts and diversity were largely derived from T cells produced anew.

The CDR3 totals 16 residues. The germline gives CDR1 KGHSH, CDR2 LQKENI. V lost 3 bases to trimming and J lost 5 bases; unmatched junction nucleotides: 12. Details on this clonotype: Its antigen is unknown.

The authors prepared the TCRbeta library with unique molecular identifiers. TCRdb analysed the PCR reads with MiXCR anew, one entry per CDR3 protein. The table has about 210,000 distinct CDR3 sequences, approximately 15% seen once; the top ten hold 40% to 50%. This clonotype originated in a male patient aged 2 to 9 who had a stem cell transplant for acute lymphoblastic leukemia, so the T cells may come from the graft donor. Material: PBMCs, mostly from graft donor cells, obtained 360 days after TCRalphabeta/CD19-depleted stem cell transplant. J is TRBJ2-5 and V is TRBV18, with 7 nucleotides matching TRBD1. The CDR3 is CASSPRDSPSPETQYF. In DNA form, the CDR3 reads TGTGCCAGCTCACCCCGGGACAGCCCTTCCCCGGAGACCCAGTACTTC.